This TCR beta chain was documented in a study of cytomegalovirus exposure and HLA in healthy donors. Study-level findings and limits: As a later analysis revealed, most CMV-associated TCR beta chains appeared HLA-restricted. Reportedly, HLA-A and HLA-B alleles of most subjects were accurately predicted from TCR beta.

V dropped 8 bases and J dropped 2 bases, with 13 bases sitting between them. CDR1 is MNHEY, CDR2 SVGAGI, per germline. The CDR3 contains 13 residues. The sample holds a few counts of this clone. Its specificity is unknown. The PCR made use of 60 Vbeta and 13 Jbeta primers. Repertoires were generated with immunoSEQ multiplex PCR, while TCRdb's copy carries only in-frame clones and drops some. Of about 130,000 clones in the sample, roughly 9.8% are singletons; the top ten hold 1.5% to 2%. Sample: PBMCs. The V and J genes are TRBV6-5 and TRBJ2-7, with a possible D match to TRBD2 (6 bases). This TCR derives from a man between 50 and 59 years old in good health and CMV-seronegative. The CDR3 is CASSVPGAYEQYF. CDR3 bases: TGTGCCAGCTCGGTCCCGGGGGCCTACGAGCAGTACTTC.